The next 12 T cell receptor beta chains were all read from a single sample in a study of control samples from healthy donors and cancer patients. Generated by immunoSEQ multiplex PCR, the TCRdb table keeps only in-frame clones and is missing some. The repertoire includes fewer than 15,000 clones, 94% of them detected once, and over 20% sits in the top ten. Sequences were obtained from PBMCs. The origin of the receptors is a man aged 65-85 years with head and neck cancer.

The chain recombines TRBV7-2 with TRBJ2-3; possible D gene TRBD2, 7 bases. The CDR3 covers 15 residues. CDR1 is SGHTA and CDR2 is FQGNSA in the germline V gene. Between the trimmed V and J ends, which lost 1 base and 5 bases, there was a span of 13 bases. CDR3 sequence (DNA): TGTGCCAGCAGCTTAGTGAGGGGGGGCAGAGATACGCAGTATTTT. Its protein product is CASSLVRGGRDTQYF. Together with reference TRBV7-2 and TRBJ2-3, the CDR3 gives the full variable domain: GAGVSQSPSNKVTEKGKDVELRCDPISGHTALYWYRQSLGQGLEFLIYFQGNSAPDKSGLPSDRFSAERTGGSVSTLTIQRTQQEDSAVYLCASSLVRGGRDTQYFGPGTRLTVL.

The genes are TRBV9 and TRBJ2-5; TRBD2 matches 9 bases. The CDR3 extends over 15 amino acids. CDR1 SGDLS and CDR2 YYNGEE come from the germline V gene. The ends lost 0 bases at V and 5 bases at J; junction bases unmatched: 5. The CDR3 spells CASSVGVAGAETQYF. CDR3 DNA sequence: TGTGCCAGCAGCGTAGGAGTAGCGGGAGCTGAGACCCAGTACTTC.

The rearrangement joins TRBV5-1 to TRBJ1-4, with TRBD1 as a possible D gene (6 bases). The V gene's germline CDR1 is SGHRS and CDR2 YFSETQ. V was cut by 0 bases and J by 2 bases, with 8 bases left in between. The CDR3 consists of 15 residues. The CDR3 reads CASSLERGTNEKLFF. CDR3 coding DNA: TGCGCCAGCAGCTTGGAAAGGGGGACTAATGAAAAACTGTTTTTT.

The chain recombines TRBV6-5 with TRBJ2-7; 7 nucleotides line up with TRBD1. The CDR3 extends over 14 amino acids. Germline lookup yields CDR1 MNHEY and CDR2 SVGAGI. V lost 2 bases and J lost 3; bases outside the gene matches: 4. The CDR3 protein is CASSYRDRYYEQYF. The CDR3 DNA sequence: TGTGCCAGCAGTTACCGGGACAGATACTACGAGCAGTACTTC.

The genes are TRBV5-1 and TRBJ2-3, with 7 bases fitting TRBD2. The CDR3 extends over 15 amino acids. CDR1 SGHRS and CDR2 YFSETQ come from the germline V gene. V dropped 5 bases and J dropped 4; count of bases not matched to a gene: 10. This CDR3 is CASSPGLVGSDTQYF. The CDR3 bases are TGCGCCAGCAGTCCCGGACTAGTTGGCTCAGATACGCAGTATTTT.

J is TRBJ2-7 and V is TRBV30, with a tentative D call TRBD1 (6 bases). V was trimmed by 3 bases and J by 2 bases, leaving 8 bases between them. This CDR3 has 12 residues. Germline V gene sequence: CDR1 GTSNPN, CDR2 SVGIG (reference sequence). The CDR3 DNA reads as TGTGCCTGGAGACAGGGACCCTACGAGCAGTACTTC. Translated, it gives CAWRQGPYEQYF.

Notes on this clone: Within the sample, other DNA sequences also encode this same CDR3. The chain is built from TRBV5-1 and TRBJ2-2; either TRBD1 or TRBD2 may supply D (5 bases each). This CDR3 is built from 17 residues. CDR1 and CDR2 (germline): SGHRS, YFSETQ. Trimming removed 1 base at V and 1 base at J, with 14 bases between. The DNA for the CDR3 is TGCGCCAGCAGCTTGTTAGGGCCTGGGGGGAACACCGGGGAGCTGTTTTTT. Protein: CASSLLGPGGNTGELFF.

This chain's CDR3 is CSVRRTTGETGYTF. CDR3 nucleotides: TGCAGCGTTCGACGTACCACAGGGGAAACTGGCTACACCTTC. The rearrangement uses TRBV29-1 and TRBJ1-2, with 7 bases lining up with TRBD1. Germline-derived CDR1 and CDR2 are SQVTM and ANQGSEA. This CDR3 comprises 14 residues. The J segment lost 7 bases and the V segment lost 5 bases, leaving 13 bases of the junction unmatched.

This chain joins TRBV5-4 and TRBJ1-6; D uncertain. Trimming took 2 bases from V and 5 from J, leaving 8 bases between them. Germline loops: CDR1 SGHNT, CDR2 YYREEE (reference sequence). This CDR3 comprises 14 residues. CDR3 loop: CASSLGQNNSPLHF. The CDR3 nucleotides are TGTGCCAGCAGCTTAGGGCAGAATAATTCACCCCTCCACTTT.

This chain links TRBV5-1 with TRBJ1-6, with D maybe TRBD1 (5 bases). V gave up 4 bases and J gave up 8 bases, with 13 bases separating them. Looked up from germline, CDR1 is SGHRS and CDR2 is YFSETQ. This CDR3 comprises 14 residues. CDR3 bases: TGCGCCAGCAGCCGATCGGGGGTTGATTCACCCCTCCACTTT. Translating gives CASSRSGVDSPLHF.

This rearrangement joins TRBV4-1 to TRBJ2-1; 9 nucleotides agree with TRBD1. Germline CDR1 and CDR2: MGHRA and YSYEKL. This CDR3 has 14 residues. J lost 5 bases, V lost 1 base, and 0 bases had no gene match. This CDR3 reads CASSQGQGDNEQFF. CDR3 nucleotide sequence: TGCGCCAGCAGCCAAGGACAGGGGGACAATGAGCAGTTCTTC.

This rearrangement joins TRBV19 to TRBJ2-3; 7 bases are a match to TRBD1. Per the germline V gene, CDR1 is LNHDA and CDR2 is SQIVND (reference sequence). The V segment lost 4 bases and the J segment 3 bases; nucleotides outside the gene matches: 4. The CDR3 length is 14 residues. The CDR3 loop reads CASSTGGWTDTQYF. In DNA, the CDR3 is TGTGCCAGTAGTACAGGGGGTTGGACAGATACGCAGTATTTT.